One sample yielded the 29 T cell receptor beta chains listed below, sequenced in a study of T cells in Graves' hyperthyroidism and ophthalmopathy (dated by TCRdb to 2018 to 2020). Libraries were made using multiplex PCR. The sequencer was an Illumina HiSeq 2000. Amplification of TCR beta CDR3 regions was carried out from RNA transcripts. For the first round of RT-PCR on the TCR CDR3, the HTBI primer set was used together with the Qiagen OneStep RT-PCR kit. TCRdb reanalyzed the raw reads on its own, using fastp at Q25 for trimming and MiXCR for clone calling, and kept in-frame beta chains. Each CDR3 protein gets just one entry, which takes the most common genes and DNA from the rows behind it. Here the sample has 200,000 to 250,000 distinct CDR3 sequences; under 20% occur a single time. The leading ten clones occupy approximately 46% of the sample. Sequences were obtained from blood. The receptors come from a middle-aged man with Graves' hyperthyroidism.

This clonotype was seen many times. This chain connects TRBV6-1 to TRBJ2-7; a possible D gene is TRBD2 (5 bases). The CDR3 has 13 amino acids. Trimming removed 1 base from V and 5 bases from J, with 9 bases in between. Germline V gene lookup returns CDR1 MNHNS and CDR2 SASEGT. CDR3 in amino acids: CASSEGESHEQYF. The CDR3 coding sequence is TGTGCCAGCAGTGAAGGGGAGTCCCACGAGCAGTACTTC.

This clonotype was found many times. CDR3 DNA sequence: TGCGCCAGCAGTGAAGCTTGGGGAAGTGAGCAGTACTTC. Amino acids: CASSEAWGSEQYF. This chain joins TRBV10-1 and TRBJ2-7; D gene uncertain. The CDR3 loop spans 13 amino acids. From germline, CDR1 is WNHNN and CDR2 SYGVQD (reference sequence). The V end lost 3 bases, the J end lost 7 bases, and 13 bases lay between the germline ends.

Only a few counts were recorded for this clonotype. DNA of the CDR3: TGTGCCAGCAGCTTGGCCTATCTAGCGGGAGGTTCCACAGATACGCAGTATTTT. Residues: CASSLAYLAGGSTDTQYF. The chain uses TRBV5-5 and TRBJ2-3; 11 nucleotides match TRBD2. The length of the CDR3 is 18 residues. V was clipped by 0 bases and J by 2 bases; unmatched bases: 8. Germline loops: CDR1 SGHKS, CDR2 YYEKEE (reference sequence). Complete variable domain (other parts from reference TRBV5-5 and TRBJ2-3): DAGVTQSPTHLIKTRGQQVTLRCSPISGHKSVSWYQQVLGQGPQFIFQYYEKEERGRGNFPDRFSARQFPNYSSELNVNALLLGDSALYLCASSLAYLAGGSTDTQYFGPGTRLTVL.

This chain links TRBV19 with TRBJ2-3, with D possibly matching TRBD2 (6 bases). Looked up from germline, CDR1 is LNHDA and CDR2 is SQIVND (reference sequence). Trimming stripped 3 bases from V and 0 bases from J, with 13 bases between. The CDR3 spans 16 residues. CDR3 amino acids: CASSMGGSRSTDTQYF. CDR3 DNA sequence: TGTGCCAGTAGTATGGGGGGAAGCAGAAGCACAGATACGCAGTATTTT.

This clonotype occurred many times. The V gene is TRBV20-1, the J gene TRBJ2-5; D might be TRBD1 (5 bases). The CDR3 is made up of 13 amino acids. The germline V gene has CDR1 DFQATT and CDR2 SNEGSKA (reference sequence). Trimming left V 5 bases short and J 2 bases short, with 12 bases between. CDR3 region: CSALGQNQETQYF. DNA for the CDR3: TGCAGTGCTCTCGGACAAAATCAAGAGACCCAGTACTTC.

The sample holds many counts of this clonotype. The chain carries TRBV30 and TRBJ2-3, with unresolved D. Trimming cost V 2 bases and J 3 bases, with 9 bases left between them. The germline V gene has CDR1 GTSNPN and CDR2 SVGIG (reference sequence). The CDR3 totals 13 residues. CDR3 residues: CAWSQASTDTQYF. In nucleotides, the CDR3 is TGTGCCTGGAGTCAGGCCTCAACAGATACGCAGTATTTT.

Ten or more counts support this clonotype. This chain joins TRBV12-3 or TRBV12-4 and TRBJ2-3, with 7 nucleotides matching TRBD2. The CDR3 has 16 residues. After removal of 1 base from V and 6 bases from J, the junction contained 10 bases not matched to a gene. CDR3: CASSLVGRGFADTQYF. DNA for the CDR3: TGTGCCAGCAGTTTAGTCGGGCGGGGGTTTGCGGATACGCAGTATTTT.

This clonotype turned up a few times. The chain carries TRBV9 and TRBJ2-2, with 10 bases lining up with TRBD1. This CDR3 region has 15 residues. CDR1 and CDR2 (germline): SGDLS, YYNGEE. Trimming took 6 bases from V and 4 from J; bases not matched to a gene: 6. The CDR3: CASNLGQGGTGELFF. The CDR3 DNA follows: TGTGCCAGCAACCTAGGACAGGGGGGCACCGGGGAGCTGTTTTTT.

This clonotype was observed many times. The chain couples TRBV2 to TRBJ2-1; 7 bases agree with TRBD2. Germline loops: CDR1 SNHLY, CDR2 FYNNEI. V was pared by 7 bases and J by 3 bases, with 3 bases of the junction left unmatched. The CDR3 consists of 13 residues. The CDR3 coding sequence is TGTGCCAGCACGACTAGCAGCTACAATGAGCAGTTCTTC. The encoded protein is CASTTSSYNEQFF.

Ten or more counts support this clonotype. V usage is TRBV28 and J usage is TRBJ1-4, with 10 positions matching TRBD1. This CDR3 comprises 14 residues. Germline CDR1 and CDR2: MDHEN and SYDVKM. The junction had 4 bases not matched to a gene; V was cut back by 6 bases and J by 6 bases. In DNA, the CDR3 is TGTGCCAGCAGGTCCGGGACAGGGGATGAAAAACTGTTTTTT. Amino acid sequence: CASRSGTGDEKLFF.

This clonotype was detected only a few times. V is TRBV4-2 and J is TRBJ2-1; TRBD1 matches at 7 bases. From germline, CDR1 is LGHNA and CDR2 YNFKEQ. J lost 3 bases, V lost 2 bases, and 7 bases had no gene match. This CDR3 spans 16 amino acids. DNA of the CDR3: TGTGCCAGCAGCCAAACTTTTGGGACAGTCTACAATGAGCAGTTCTTC. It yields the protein CASSQTFGTVYNEQFF.

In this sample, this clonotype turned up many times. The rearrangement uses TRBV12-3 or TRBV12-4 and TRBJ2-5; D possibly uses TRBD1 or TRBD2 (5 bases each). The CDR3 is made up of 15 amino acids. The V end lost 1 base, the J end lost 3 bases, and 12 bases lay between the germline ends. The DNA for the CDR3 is TGTGCCAGCAGTTTAGTTTTTGGGACCAAAGAGACCCAGTACTTC. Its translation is CASSLVFGTKETQYF.

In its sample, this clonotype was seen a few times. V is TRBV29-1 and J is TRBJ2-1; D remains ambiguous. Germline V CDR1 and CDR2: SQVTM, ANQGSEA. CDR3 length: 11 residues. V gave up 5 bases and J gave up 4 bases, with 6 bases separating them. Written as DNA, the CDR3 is TGCAGCGTTACAGCTTACAATGAGCAGTTCTTC. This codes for CSVTAYNEQFF.

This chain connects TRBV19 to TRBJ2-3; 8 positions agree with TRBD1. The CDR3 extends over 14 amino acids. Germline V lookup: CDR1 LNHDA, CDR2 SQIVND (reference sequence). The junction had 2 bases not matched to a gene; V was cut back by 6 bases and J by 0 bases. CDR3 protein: CASRRDRSTDTQYF. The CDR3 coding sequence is TGTGCCAGTAGACGGGACAGGAGCACAGATACGCAGTATTTT.

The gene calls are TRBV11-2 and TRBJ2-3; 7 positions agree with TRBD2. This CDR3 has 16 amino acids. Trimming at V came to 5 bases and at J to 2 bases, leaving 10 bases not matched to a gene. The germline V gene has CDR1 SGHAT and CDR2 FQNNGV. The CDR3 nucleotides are TGTGCCAGCAGCCGTATAAGCGGGAAGATCACAGATACGCAGTATTTT. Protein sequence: CASSRISGKITDTQYF.

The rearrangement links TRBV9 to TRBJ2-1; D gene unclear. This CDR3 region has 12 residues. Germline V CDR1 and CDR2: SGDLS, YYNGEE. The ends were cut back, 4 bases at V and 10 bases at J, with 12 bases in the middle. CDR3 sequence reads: CASSTIQSEQFF. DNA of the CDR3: TGTGCCAGCAGCACTATACAGTCCGAGCAGTTCTTC.

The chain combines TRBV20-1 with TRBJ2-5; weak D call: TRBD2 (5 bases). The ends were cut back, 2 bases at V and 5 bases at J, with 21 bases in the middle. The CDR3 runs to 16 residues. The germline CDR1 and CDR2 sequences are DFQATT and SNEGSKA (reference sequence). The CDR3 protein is CSARWIQRPGWETQYF. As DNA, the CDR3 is TGCAGTGCTAGATGGATTCAGCGTCCGGGGTGGGAGACCCAGTACTTC.

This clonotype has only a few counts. The CDR3 loop is CSARSGDLYSYEQYF. CDR3 coding DNA: TGCAGTGCCCGGTCGGGAGACCTATATTCCTACGAGCAGTACTTC. V and J are TRBV20-1 and TRBJ2-7, with D possibly matching TRBD2 (6 bases). Germline V gene data show CDR1 as DFQATT and CDR2 as SNEGSKA (reference sequence). V lost 6 bases and J lost 1, with 19 bases in between. There are 15 residues in the CDR3.

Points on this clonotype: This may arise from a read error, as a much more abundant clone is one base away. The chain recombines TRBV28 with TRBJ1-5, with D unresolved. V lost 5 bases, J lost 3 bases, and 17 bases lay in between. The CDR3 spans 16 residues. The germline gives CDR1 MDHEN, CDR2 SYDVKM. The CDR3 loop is CASSPRTDGDNQPQHF. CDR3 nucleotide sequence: TGTGCCAGCAGTCCACGGACTGACGGAGACAATCAGCCCCAGCATTTT.

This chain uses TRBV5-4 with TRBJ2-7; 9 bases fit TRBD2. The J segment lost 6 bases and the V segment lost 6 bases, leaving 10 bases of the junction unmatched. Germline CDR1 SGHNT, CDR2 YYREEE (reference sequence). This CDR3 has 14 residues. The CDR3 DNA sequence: TGTGCCAGCACCGGGGGCGGGAGGGCTGGCGAGCAGTACTTC. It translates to CASTGGGRAGEQYF.

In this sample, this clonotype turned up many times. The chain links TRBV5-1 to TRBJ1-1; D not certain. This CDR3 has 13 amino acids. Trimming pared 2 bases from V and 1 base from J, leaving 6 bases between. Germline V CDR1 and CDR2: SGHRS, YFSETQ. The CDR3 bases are TGCGCCAGCAGCTTATGGCAGAACACTGAAGCTTTCTTT. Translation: CASSLWQNTEAFF.

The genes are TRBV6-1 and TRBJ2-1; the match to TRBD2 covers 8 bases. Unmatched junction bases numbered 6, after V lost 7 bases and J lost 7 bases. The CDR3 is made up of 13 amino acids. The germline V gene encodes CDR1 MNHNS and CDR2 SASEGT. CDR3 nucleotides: TGTGCCAGCAAAGCGGGAGAGAGGAATGAGCAGTTCTTC. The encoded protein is CASKAGERNEQFF.

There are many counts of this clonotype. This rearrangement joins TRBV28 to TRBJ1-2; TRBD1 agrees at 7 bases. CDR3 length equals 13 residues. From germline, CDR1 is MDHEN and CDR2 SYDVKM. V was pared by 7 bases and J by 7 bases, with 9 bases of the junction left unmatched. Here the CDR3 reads CASTSGGRPGYTF. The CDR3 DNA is TGTGCCAGCACCTCAGGGGGACGTCCTGGCTACACCTTC.

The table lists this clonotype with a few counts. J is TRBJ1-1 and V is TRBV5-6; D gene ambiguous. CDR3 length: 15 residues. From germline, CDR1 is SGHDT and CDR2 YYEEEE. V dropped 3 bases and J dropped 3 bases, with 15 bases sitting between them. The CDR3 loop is CASSSLSLPDTEAFF. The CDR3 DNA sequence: TGTGCCAGCAGCTCCCTCTCCCTCCCCGACACTGAAGCTTTCTTT.

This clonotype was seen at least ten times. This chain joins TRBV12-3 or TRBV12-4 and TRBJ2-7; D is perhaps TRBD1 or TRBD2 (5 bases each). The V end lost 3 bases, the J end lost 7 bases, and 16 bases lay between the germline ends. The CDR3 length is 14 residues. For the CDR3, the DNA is TGTGCCAGCAGTTTTTGGGAGCAGGGCGGAGAGCAGTACTTC. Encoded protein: CASSFWEQGGEQYF.

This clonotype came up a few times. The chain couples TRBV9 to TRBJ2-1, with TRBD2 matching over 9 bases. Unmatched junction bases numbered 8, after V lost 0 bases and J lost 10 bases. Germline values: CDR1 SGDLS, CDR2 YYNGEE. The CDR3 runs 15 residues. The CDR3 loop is CASSVGGGLAHEQFF. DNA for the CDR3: TGTGCCAGCAGCGTAGGGGGGGGACTAGCACACGAGCAGTTCTTC.

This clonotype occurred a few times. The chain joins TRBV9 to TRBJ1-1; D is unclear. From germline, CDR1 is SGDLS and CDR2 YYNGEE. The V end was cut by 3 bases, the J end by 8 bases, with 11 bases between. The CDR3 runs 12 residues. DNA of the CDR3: TGTGCCAGCAGCGGACCGGGCCCCGAAGCTTTCTTT. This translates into CASSGPGPEAFF. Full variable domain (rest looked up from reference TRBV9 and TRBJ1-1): DSGVTQTPKHLITATGQRVTLRCSPRSGDLSVYWYQQSLDQGLQFLIQYYNGEERAKGNILERFSAQQFPDLHSELNLSSLELGDSALYFCASSGPGPEAFFGQGTRLTVV.

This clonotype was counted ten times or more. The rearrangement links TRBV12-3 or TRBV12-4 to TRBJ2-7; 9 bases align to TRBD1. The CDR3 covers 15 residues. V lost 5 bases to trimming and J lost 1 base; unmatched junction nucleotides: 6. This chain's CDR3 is CASSHRDRESYEQYF. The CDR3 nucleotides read TGTGCCAGCAGTCATCGGGACAGGGAATCCTACGAGCAGTACTTC.

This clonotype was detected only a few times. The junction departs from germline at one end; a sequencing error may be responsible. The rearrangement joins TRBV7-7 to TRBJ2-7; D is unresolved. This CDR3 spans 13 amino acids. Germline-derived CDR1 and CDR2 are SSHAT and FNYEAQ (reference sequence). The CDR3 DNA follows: TGTGCTAGCAGCATTAAGTTGGGGTACGAGCAGTACTTC. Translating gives CASSIKLGYEQYF.